This T cell receptor beta chain came from a study of cytomegalovirus exposure and HLA in healthy donors. General observations from the study: Among donors in an Asian-associated ancestry cluster, a later analysis reportedly found fewer N-insertions than the roughly 610-donor mean.

13 Jbeta primers and 60 Vbeta primers were used for the PCR. TCRdb's copy holds only in-frame clones and misses some; the assay was immunoSEQ multiplex PCR. The sample has about 190,000 clones; roughly 80% are singletons. As to this clone: Its antigen is not identified.

CDR3 length equals 15 residues. The V end lost 0 bases, the J end lost 4 bases, and 13 bases lay between the germline ends. The V gene's germline CDR1 is SGHKS and CDR2 YYEKEE (reference sequence). The sample comprised PBMCs. The sequence came from a male donor in good health and CMV-seronegative. This rearrangement joins TRBV5-5 to TRBJ1-1; D not certain. The CDR3 loop reads CASSLAPAGTTEAFF. CDR3 sequence (DNA): TGTGCCAGCAGCTTGGCCCCGGCGGGTACCACTGAAGCTTTCTTT.